This TCR beta chain was identified during a study of tumor-infiltrating lymphocytes in primary liver carcinoma (dated by TCRdb to 2016 to 2017). For the study in its entirety: Between November 2015 and March 2016, a handful of patients in China with histopathologically diagnosed primary liver carcinoma had their tumors surgically resected. Of the five patients, three men and two women aged 30 to 69 years, four had hepatocellular carcinoma and one had combined HCC and intrahepatic cholangiocarcinoma. The five patients had tumors of stage T1-T3 N0M0, with maximum diameters ranging from about 4.2 to 11 cm. Roughly 3.5 to 7.5 million productive TCRbeta reads were obtained per sample, and no significant difference in read depth was found between tissue types. TCRbeta repertoire sequencing, expression microarrays and whole-exome sequencing were combined in the study across five regions of each liver tumor, with adjacent normal tissue and blood also included. TCRbeta repertoire sequencing covered 35 or so specimens from 5 patients: roughly 25 tumor regions, 5 adjacent noncancerous liver tissues and 5 peripheral blood samples. Technical replicate repertoires showed high reproducibility, with mean shared-clone rates about 0.92 and correlation coefficients above 0.95. The full study reports these points: Because sequencing covered only the TCR beta chain and unpaired alpha chains were not captured, true repertoire diversity is likely underestimated. Only a few patients were included in the study, and the authors note that the findings should be validated in a larger study. Since the samples were bulk and unsorted, there was no way to compare CD4+ and CD8+ T cell repertoires. A significantly larger repertoire fraction was made up by the top 250 clones in tumors than in blood (p = 0.039). Repertoire overlap was found to be higher between tumor regions (mean around 35%) than between tumor-adjacent (around 17%) or tumor-blood (approximately 15%) pairs, consistent with antigen-driven expansion.

A word on this clonotype: The target of this receptor is not known. The junction differs from germline at one of its ends, possibly a read error.

TCRbeta-specific cDNA was reverse-transcribed from 500 ng total RNA using a constant-region primer and ProtoScript II reverse transcriptase. Construction of the TCRbeta libraries relied on three nested rounds of multiplex PCR, following a slightly modified ARM-PCR procedure. Multiplex TRBV1-TRBV30 forward primers and a Cbeta reverse primer were used in the first two PCR rounds, each of which was run for approximately 10 cycles. Sample barcodes and Illumina adapters were added in a final 25-cycle PCR with Deep VentR polymerase. Amplicons of 200-500 bp were gel-purified with a QIAquick gel extraction kit before sequencing. An Illumina HiSeq 2500 was used to sequence the TCRbeta amplicons with 250-bp paired-end reads. Regarding the original processing steps: Trimmomatic v0.33 was used to quality-trim the reads, and FLASH v1.2.11 was used to merge paired reads so that full CDR3 sequences could be recovered. MiGEC v1.2.1b assigned V, D and J germline segments to the rearranged TCRbeta sequences. Clonotype statistics and Shannon-Wiener diversity indices were calculated with VDJtools v1.0.0. Except for diversity analysis, only each sample's 250 most abundant clonotypes were used in subsequent analyses to reduce sampling bias. TCRdb redid the processing of the public reads, applying fastp at Q25 and MiXCR, and retained in-frame beta chains. Entries that share a CDR3 protein sequence are merged under the most common genes and DNA. These V and J calls derive from TCRdb rather than the authors' analysis. The sample table lists approximately 310,000 distinct CDR3 sequences, 50% to 70% of them with a count of one. The top ten clonotypes cover 9% to 10% of the sample.

Blood RNA was extracted from unsorted whole blood with TRIzol reagent; germline DNA came from the DNeasy Blood & Tissue kit. At the time of sampling, the patients were treatment-naive and had chronic HBV infection. Before surgery, approximately 3.7 milliliters of peripheral blood were drawn into K2EDTA tubes. The CDR3 measures 16 amino acids from cysteine to phenylalanine. Solely the CDR3 DNA is kept, with 48 bases framed from the first base. The rearrangement joined TRBV12-3 or TRBV12-4 to TRBJ2-1; a stretch of 9 junction bases matches TRBD2. The origin of this receptor is a man in his forties with primary liver carcinoma and hepatitis B virus infection. Sequencing was performed on peripheral blood. Here the CDR3 is given as CVSIPRLAGSSNEQFF. The sequence in DNA is TGTGTCAGCATCCCCCGCCTAGCGGGAAGCTCCAATGAGCAGTTCTTC.